The rows below give T cell receptor beta chains drawn from one sample of a study of blood T cell repertoires in COVID-19. Clones were read by immunoSEQ multiplex PCR, and TCRdb kept only the in-frame ones, dropping some. The table has about 59,000 clones, around 80% seen once; the top ten hold 6.5% to 7.5%. Sequenced input: peripheral blood. Source of these receptors: a man aged 60 to 75 with acute or convalescent COVID-19. CDR3s include the opening cysteine and the closing phenylalanine or tryptophan. D genes are given only for firm matches. Expanded clones are given a class, and other clones once, few, many or no size at all.

d_call: TRBD1
cdr3_length: 15
j_call: TRBJ1-2
v_call: TRBV6-5
clone_size: NA
cdr3_aa: CASISSGTGAYGYTF
cdr3_nt: TGTGCCAGCATCAGTAGCGGGACAGGGGCCTATGGCTACACCTTC

d_call: NA
cdr3_length: 14
j_call: TRBJ2-1
v_call: TRBV5-4
clone_size: NA
cdr3_aa: CASSLPGVNNEQFF
cdr3_nt: TGTGCCAGCAGCTTACCAGGGGTGAACAATGAGCAGTTCTTC

d_call: NA
cdr3_length: 15
j_call: TRBJ2-1
v_call: TRBV19
clone_size: few
cdr3_aa: CASSITSSQRDEQFF
cdr3_nt: TGTGCCAGTAGTATCACTAGTTCTCAGAGGGATGAGCAGTTCTTC

d_call: NA
cdr3_length: 19
j_call: TRBJ1-4
v_call: TRBV7-9
clone_size: NA
cdr3_aa: CASSLVGSGGFSTNEKLFF
cdr3_nt: TGTGCCAGCAGCTTAGTTGGGAGCGGCGGGTTTTCAACTAATGAAAAACTGTTTTTT

d_call: NA
cdr3_length: 14
j_call: TRBJ1-1
v_call: TRBV28
clone_size: NA
cdr3_aa: CASSEGALNTEAFF
cdr3_nt: TGTGCCAGCAGTGAAGGGGCCCTGAACACTGAAGCTTTCTTT

d_call: TRBD1
cdr3_length: 15
j_call: TRBJ1-1
v_call: TRBV2
clone_size: NA
cdr3_aa: CASILGTVRDAEAFF
cdr3_nt: TGTGCCAGCATCCTAGGGACAGTTAGGGACGCTGAAGCTTTCTTT

d_call: NA
cdr3_length: 15
j_call: TRBJ2-2
v_call: TRBV4-1
clone_size: NA
cdr3_aa: CASSQGQVSTGELFF
cdr3_nt: TGCGCCAGCAGCCAAGGACAGGTTAGCACCGGGGAGCTGTTTTTT

d_call: TRBD1
cdr3_length: 14
j_call: TRBJ1-6
v_call: TRBV6-5
clone_size: NA
cdr3_aa: CASNNRQGNSPLHF
cdr3_nt: TGTGCCAGCAATAATCGACAGGGGAATTCACCCCTCCACTTT

d_call: TRBD1
cdr3_length: 14
j_call: TRBJ2-3
v_call: TRBV7-3
clone_size: few
cdr3_aa: CASSPGTGGDTQYF
cdr3_nt: TGTGCCAGCAGCCCGGGGACAGGGGGAGATACGCAGTATTTT

d_call: TRBD2
cdr3_length: 16
j_call: TRBJ2-5
v_call: TRBV7-3
clone_size: NA
cdr3_aa: CASSPGTSGGVETQYF
cdr3_nt: TGTGCCAGCAGCCCGGGGACTAGCGGGGGAGTAGAGACCCAGTACTTC

d_call: TRBD1
cdr3_length: 15
j_call: TRBJ2-7
v_call: TRBV28
clone_size: NA
cdr3_aa: CASSRPGQGRYEQYF
cdr3_nt: TGTGCCAGCAGTCGACCGGGACAGGGTCGCTACGAGCAGTACTTC

d_call: TRBD2
cdr3_length: 15
j_call: TRBJ2-7
v_call: TRBV10-2
clone_size: NA
cdr3_aa: CASREGTGGPFEQYF
cdr3_nt: TGCGCCAGCAGGGAGGGCACGGGGGGGCCCTTTGAGCAGTACTTC

d_call: TRBD1
cdr3_length: 15
j_call: TRBJ2-3
v_call: TRBV7-3
clone_size: NA
cdr3_aa: CASSSSGTGRGTQYF
cdr3_nt: TGTGCCAGCAGCTCATCCGGGACAGGTCGGGGTACGCAGTATTTT

d_call: TRBD1
cdr3_length: 15
j_call: TRBJ1-2
v_call: TRBV9
clone_size: many
cdr3_aa: CASSERTGTIRGYTF
cdr3_nt: TGTGCCAGCAGCGAACGGACAGGGACGATTCGTGGCTACACCTTC

d_call: NA
cdr3_length: 13
j_call: TRBJ1-2
v_call: TRBV3-1/TRBV3-2
clone_size: few
cdr3_aa: CASSQGREGGYTF
cdr3_nt: TGTGCCAGCAGCCAGGGCCGGGAAGGGGGCTACACCTTC

d_call: NA
cdr3_length: 17
j_call: TRBJ1-5
v_call: TRBV6-6
clone_size: NA
cdr3_aa: CASSPMGPSGNNQPQHF
cdr3_nt: TGTGCCAGCAGTCCCATGGGGCCATCAGGGAACAATCAGCCCCAGCATTTT

d_call: NA
cdr3_length: 14
j_call: TRBJ1-5
v_call: TRBV20-1
clone_size: NA
cdr3_aa: CSASVTGFNQPQHF
cdr3_nt: TGCAGTGCTAGTGTCACAGGTTTCAACCAGCCCCAGCATTTT

d_call: NA
cdr3_length: 13
j_call: TRBJ1-1
v_call: TRBV19
clone_size: NA
cdr3_aa: CASSIERGTEAFF
cdr3_nt: TGTGCCAGTAGTATAGAACGGGGGACTGAAGCTTTCTTT

d_call: NA
cdr3_length: 14
j_call: TRBJ1-6
v_call: TRBV7-6
clone_size: few
cdr3_aa: CASSLGGLGSPLHF
cdr3_nt: TGTGCCAGCAGCTTAGGGGGGCTAGGATCACCCCTCCACTTT

d_call: TRBD1
cdr3_length: 18
j_call: TRBJ2-7
v_call: TRBV5-1
clone_size: NA
cdr3_aa: CASSRTPGQGIIGREQYF
cdr3_nt: TGCGCCAGCAGCCGAACCCCGGGACAGGGGATAATCGGTCGCGAGCAGTACTTC

d_call: TRBD2
cdr3_length: 14
j_call: TRBJ2-7
v_call: TRBV27
clone_size: NA
cdr3_aa: CASSLSRGRDEQYF
cdr3_nt: TGTGCCAGCAGTTTATCGCGGGGGAGGGACGAGCAGTACTTC

d_call: TRBD2
cdr3_length: 16
j_call: TRBJ2-2
v_call: TRBV6-5
clone_size: NA
cdr3_aa: CASSYSGGGASGELFF
cdr3_nt: TGTGCCAGCAGTTACTCTGGCGGGGGGGCGTCCGGGGAGCTGTTTTTT

d_call: NA
cdr3_length: 14
j_call: TRBJ2-5
v_call: TRBV28
clone_size: NA
cdr3_aa: CASSFGGGVETQYF
cdr3_nt: TGTGCCAGCAGTTTTGGGGGAGGAGTGGAGACCCAGTACTTC

d_call: NA
cdr3_length: 14
j_call: TRBJ2-6
v_call: TRBV5-6
clone_size: NA
cdr3_aa: CASSLSSGANVLTF
cdr3_nt: TGTGCCTCGAGCCTAAGCTCTGGGGCCAACGTCCTGACTTTC

d_call: NA
cdr3_length: 13
j_call: TRBJ2-2
v_call: TRBV19
clone_size: NA
cdr3_aa: CASSTLSRGELFF
cdr3_nt: TGTGCCAGTAGTACCCTTAGCCGTGGGGAGCTGTTTTTT

d_call: TRBD2
cdr3_length: 14
j_call: TRBJ2-1
v_call: TRBV30
clone_size: NA
cdr3_aa: CAWSAGRTNNEQFF
cdr3_nt: TGTGCCTGGAGTGCCGGGAGGACCAACAATGAGCAGTTCTTC

d_call: TRBD1
cdr3_length: 13
j_call: TRBJ2-5
v_call: TRBV7-9
clone_size: NA
cdr3_aa: CASSQQGIETQYF
cdr3_nt: TGTGCCAGCAGCCAACAGGGGATCGAGACCCAGTACTTC

d_call: TRBD2
cdr3_length: 15
j_call: TRBJ2-3
v_call: TRBV18
clone_size: NA
cdr3_aa: CASAGLAGGKDTQYF
cdr3_nt: TGTGCCAGCGCCGGACTAGCGGGGGGCAAGGATACGCAGTATTTT

d_call: TRBD2
cdr3_length: 16
j_call: TRBJ2-5
v_call: TRBV29-1
clone_size: few
cdr3_aa: CSVEDGTSLLGETQYF
cdr3_nt: TGCAGCGTTGAAGACGGGACTAGCCTCTTGGGGGAGACCCAGTACTTC

d_call: TRBD2
cdr3_length: 15
j_call: TRBJ2-1
v_call: TRBV6-5
clone_size: NA
cdr3_aa: CASSSSGDKYNEQFF
cdr3_nt: TGTGCCAGCAGCTCGAGCGGGGATAAATACAATGAGCAGTTCTTC

d_call: NA
cdr3_length: 15
j_call: TRBJ1-5
v_call: TRBV5-5
clone_size: once
cdr3_aa: CASSPSVDNNQPQHF
cdr3_nt: TGTGCCAGCAGCCCCTCAGTGGACAACAATCAGCCCCAGCATTTT

d_call: TRBD1
cdr3_length: 15
j_call: TRBJ2-7
v_call: TRBV6-5
clone_size: NA
cdr3_aa: CASRTSGGGNYEQYF
cdr3_nt: TGTGCCAGCAGAACCTCAGGGGGCGGAAACTACGAGCAGTACTTC

d_call: TRBD2
cdr3_length: 17
j_call: TRBJ2-1
v_call: TRBV5-1
clone_size: few
cdr3_aa: CASSRGLAGGSYNEQFF
cdr3_nt: TGCGCCAGCAGCCGGGGACTAGCGGGGGGATCCTACAATGAGCAGTTCTTC

d_call: NA
cdr3_length: 18
j_call: TRBJ2-5
v_call: TRBV11-2
clone_size: NA
cdr3_aa: CASSLEPVRGARRETQYF
cdr3_nt: TGTGCCAGCAGCTTAGAACCGGTCAGGGGGGCCCGGAGAGAGACCCAGTACTTC

d_call: NA
cdr3_length: 14
j_call: TRBJ1-4
v_call: TRBV27
clone_size: NA
cdr3_aa: CASSFRGGNEKLFF
cdr3_nt: TGTGCCAGCAGTTTTAGGGGGGGGAATGAAAAACTGTTTTTT

d_call: TRBD1
cdr3_length: 15
j_call: TRBJ2-5
v_call: TRBV9
clone_size: NA
cdr3_aa: CASSVGRTGPETQYF
cdr3_nt: TGTGCCAGCAGCGTAGGGAGGACAGGGCCGGAGACCCAGTACTTC

d_call: TRBD1
cdr3_length: 15
j_call: TRBJ2-1
v_call: TRBV10-3
clone_size: once
cdr3_aa: CAISEDRGQHNEQFF
cdr3_nt: TGTGCCATCAGTGAGGACAGGGGGCAGCACAATGAGCAGTTCTTC

d_call: NA
cdr3_length: 17
j_call: TRBJ1-2
v_call: TRBV7-9
clone_size: NA
cdr3_aa: CASSLERQISLNYGYTF
cdr3_nt: TGTGCCAGCAGCTTAGAGAGACAGATCTCACTCAACTATGGCTACACCTTC

d_call: TRBD2
cdr3_length: 18
j_call: TRBJ2-7
v_call: TRBV2
clone_size: few
cdr3_aa: CASGQSGLAGGTLGEQYF
cdr3_nt: TGTGCCAGCGGACAAAGCGGACTAGCGGGGGGGACGCTGGGCGAGCAGTACTTC

d_call: NA
cdr3_length: 14
j_call: TRBJ1-1
v_call: TRBV9
clone_size: NA
cdr3_aa: CASSVDSRGTEAFF
cdr3_nt: TGTGCCAGCAGCGTCGACAGTAGGGGCACTGAAGCTTTCTTT

d_call: TRBD2
cdr3_length: 14
j_call: TRBJ2-1
v_call: TRBV28
clone_size: once
cdr3_aa: CASTVAGGLNEQFF
cdr3_nt: TGTGCCAGCACGGTCGCGGGGGGGCTCAATGAGCAGTTCTTC

d_call: TRBD2
cdr3_length: 15
j_call: TRBJ2-3
v_call: TRBV7-3
clone_size: NA
cdr3_aa: CASSFSGVLTDTQYF
cdr3_nt: TGTGCCAGCAGCTTCAGCGGGGTCCTCACAGATACGCAGTATTTT

d_call: TRBD2
cdr3_length: 14
j_call: TRBJ2-3
v_call: TRBV4-1
clone_size: NA
cdr3_aa: CASSISGGPDTQYF
cdr3_nt: TGCGCCAGCAGCATTAGCGGGGGCCCAGATACGCAGTATTTT

d_call: TRBD2
cdr3_length: 16
j_call: TRBJ2-2
v_call: TRBV9
clone_size: NA
cdr3_aa: CASSFSGGSNTGELFF
cdr3_nt: TGTGCCAGCAGCTTTAGCGGGGGGTCGAACACCGGGGAGCTGTTTTTT

d_call: NA
cdr3_length: 14
j_call: TRBJ2-3
v_call: TRBV18
clone_size: NA
cdr3_aa: CASSPPEFTDTQYF
cdr3_nt: TGTGCCAGCTCACCCCCCGAGTTCACAGATACGCAGTATTTT

d_call: NA
cdr3_length: 12
j_call: TRBJ2-4
v_call: TRBV19
clone_size: NA
cdr3_aa: CASSPQLGAQYF
cdr3_nt: TGTGCCAGTAGTCCACAATTGGGGGCTCAGTACTTC

d_call: NA
cdr3_length: 15
j_call: TRBJ2-2
v_call: TRBV28
clone_size: few
cdr3_aa: CASSGEGGNTGELFF
cdr3_nt: TGTGCCAGCAGTGGGGAAGGAGGGAACACCGGGGAGCTGTTTTTT

d_call: TRBD1
cdr3_length: 14
j_call: TRBJ2-7
v_call: TRBV11-2
clone_size: NA
cdr3_aa: CASSFGQGSYEQYF
cdr3_nt: TGTGCCAGCAGCTTCGGACAGGGGTCCTACGAGCAGTACTTC

d_call: NA
cdr3_length: 16
j_call: TRBJ2-1
v_call: TRBV4-1
clone_size: once
cdr3_aa: CASSQDPRGILVEQFF
cdr3_nt: TGCGCCAGCAGCCAAGACCCCAGGGGCATCCTAGTTGAGCAGTTCTTC